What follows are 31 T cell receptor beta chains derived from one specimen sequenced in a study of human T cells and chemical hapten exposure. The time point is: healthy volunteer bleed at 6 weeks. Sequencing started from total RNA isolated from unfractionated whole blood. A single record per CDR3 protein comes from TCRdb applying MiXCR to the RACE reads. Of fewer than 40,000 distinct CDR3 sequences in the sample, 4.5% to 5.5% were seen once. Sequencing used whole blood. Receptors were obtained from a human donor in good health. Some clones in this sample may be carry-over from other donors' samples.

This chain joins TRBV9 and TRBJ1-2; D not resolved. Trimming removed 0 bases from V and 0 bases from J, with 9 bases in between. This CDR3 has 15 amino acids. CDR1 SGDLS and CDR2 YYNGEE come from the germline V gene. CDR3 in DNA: TGTGCCAGCAGCGTAGGGGCAGAGTCTAACTATGGCTACACCTTC. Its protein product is CASSVGAESNYGYTF.

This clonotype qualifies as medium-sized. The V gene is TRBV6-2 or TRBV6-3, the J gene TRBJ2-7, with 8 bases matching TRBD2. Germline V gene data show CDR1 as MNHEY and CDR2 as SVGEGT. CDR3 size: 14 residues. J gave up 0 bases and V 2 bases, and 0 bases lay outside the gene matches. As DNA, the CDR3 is TGTGCCAGCAGTTACGGGACTAGCTCCTACGAGCAGTACTTC. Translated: CASSYGTSSYEQYF.

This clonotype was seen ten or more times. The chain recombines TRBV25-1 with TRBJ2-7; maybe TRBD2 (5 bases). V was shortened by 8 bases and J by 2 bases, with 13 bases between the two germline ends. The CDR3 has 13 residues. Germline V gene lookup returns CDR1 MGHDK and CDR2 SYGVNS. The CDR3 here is CASGRTGTYEQYF. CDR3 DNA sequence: TGTGCCAGCGGCCGTACCGGGACCTACGAGCAGTACTTC.

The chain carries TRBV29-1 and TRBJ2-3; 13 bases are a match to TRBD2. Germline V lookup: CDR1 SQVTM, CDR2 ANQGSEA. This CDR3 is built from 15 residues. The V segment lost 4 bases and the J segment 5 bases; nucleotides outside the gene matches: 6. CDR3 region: CSVGTSGSGGDTQYF. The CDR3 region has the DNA TGCAGCGTTGGGACTAGCGGGAGTGGAGGAGATACGCAGTATTTT.

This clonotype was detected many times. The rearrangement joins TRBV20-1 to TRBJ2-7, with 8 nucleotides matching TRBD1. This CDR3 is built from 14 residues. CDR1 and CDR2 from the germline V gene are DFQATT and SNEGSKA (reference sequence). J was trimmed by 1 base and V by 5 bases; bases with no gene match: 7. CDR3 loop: CSAFDRGGSYEQYF. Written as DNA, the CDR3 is TGCAGTGCTTTTGACAGGGGAGGATCCTACGAGCAGTACTTC.

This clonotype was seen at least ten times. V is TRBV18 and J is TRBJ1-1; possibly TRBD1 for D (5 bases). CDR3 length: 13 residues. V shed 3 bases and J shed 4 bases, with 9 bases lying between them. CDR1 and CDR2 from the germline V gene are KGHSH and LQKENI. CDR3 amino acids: CASSPVGGTEAFF. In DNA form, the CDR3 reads TGTGCCAGCTCACCGGTGGGGGGCACTGAAGCTTTCTTT.

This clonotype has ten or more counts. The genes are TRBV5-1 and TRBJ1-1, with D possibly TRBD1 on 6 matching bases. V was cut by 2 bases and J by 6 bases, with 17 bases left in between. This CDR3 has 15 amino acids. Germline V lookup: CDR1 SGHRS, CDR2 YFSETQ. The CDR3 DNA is TGCGCCAGCAGCTTTCACCAGGGGACGTCCCCTGAAGCTTTCTTT. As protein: CASSFHQGTSPEAFF.

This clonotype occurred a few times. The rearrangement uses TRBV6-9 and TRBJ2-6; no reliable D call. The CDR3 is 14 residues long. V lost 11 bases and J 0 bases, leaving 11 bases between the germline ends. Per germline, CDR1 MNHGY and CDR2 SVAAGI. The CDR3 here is CARNTDSGANVLTF. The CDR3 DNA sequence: TGTGCCCGCAACACGGACTCTGGGGCCAACGTCCTGACTTTC.

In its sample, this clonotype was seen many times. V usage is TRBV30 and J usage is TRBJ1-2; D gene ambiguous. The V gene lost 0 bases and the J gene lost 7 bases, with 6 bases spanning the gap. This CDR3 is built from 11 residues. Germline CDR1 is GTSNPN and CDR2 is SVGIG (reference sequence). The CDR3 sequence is CAWSVRGGYTF. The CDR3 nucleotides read TGTGCCTGGAGTGTACGTGGTGGCTACACCTTC.

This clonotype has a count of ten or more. CDR3 in amino acids: CASSLFPEAVRLKNNEQFF. The CDR3 DNA sequence: TGTGCCAGCAGTTTATTCCCAGAAGCCGTCCGGCTGAAGAACAATGAGCAGTTCTTC. The chain couples TRBV28 to TRBJ2-1; D not resolved. Germline-derived CDR1 and CDR2 are MDHEN and SYDVKM. The germline V and J ends were trimmed by 1 base and 5 bases, with 24 bases remaining between them. The CDR3 contains 19 residues.

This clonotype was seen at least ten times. CDR3 in amino acids: CASSSGQSTDTQYF. Written as DNA, the CDR3 is TGCGCCAGCAGCTCAGGACAGAGCACAGATACGCAGTATTTT. The chain combines TRBV5-1 with TRBJ2-3; D is possibly TRBD1 (6 bases). V was shortened by 3 bases and J by 0 bases, with 8 bases between the two germline ends. The CDR3 runs to 14 residues. Germline CDR1 is SGHRS and CDR2 is YFSETQ.

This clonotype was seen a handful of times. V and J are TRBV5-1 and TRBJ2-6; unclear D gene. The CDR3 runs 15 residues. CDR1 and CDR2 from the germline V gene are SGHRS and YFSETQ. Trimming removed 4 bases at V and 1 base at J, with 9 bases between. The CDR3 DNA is TGCGCCAGCAGCCATGTGAGGTCTGGGGCCAACGTCCTGACTTTC. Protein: CASSHVRSGANVLTF.

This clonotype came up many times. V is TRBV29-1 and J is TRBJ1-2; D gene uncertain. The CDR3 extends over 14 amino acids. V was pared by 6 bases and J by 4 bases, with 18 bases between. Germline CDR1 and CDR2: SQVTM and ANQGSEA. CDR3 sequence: CSVSGRTGGYGYTF. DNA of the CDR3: TGCAGCGTGAGCGGGCGAACGGGCGGCTATGGCTACACCTTC.

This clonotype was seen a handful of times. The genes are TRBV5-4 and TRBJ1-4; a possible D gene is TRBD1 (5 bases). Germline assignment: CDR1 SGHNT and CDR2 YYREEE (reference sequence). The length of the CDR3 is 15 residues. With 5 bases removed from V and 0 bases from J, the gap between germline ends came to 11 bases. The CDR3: CASSNAGSTNEKLFF. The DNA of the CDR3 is TGTGCCAGCAGTAATGCAGGGTCAACTAATGAAAAACTGTTTTTT.

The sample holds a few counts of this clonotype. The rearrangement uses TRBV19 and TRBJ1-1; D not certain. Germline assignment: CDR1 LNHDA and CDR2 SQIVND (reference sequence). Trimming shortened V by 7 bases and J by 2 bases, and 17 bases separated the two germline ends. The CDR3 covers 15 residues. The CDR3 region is CASNSRQTVNTEAFF. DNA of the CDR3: TGTGCCAGTAATTCGCGCCAAACAGTTAACACTGAAGCTTTCTTT.

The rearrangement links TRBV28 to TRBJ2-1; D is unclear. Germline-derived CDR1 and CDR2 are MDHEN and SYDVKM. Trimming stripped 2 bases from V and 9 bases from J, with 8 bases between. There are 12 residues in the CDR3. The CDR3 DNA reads TGTGCCAGCAGTTTAGTAATGACTGAGCAGTTCTTC. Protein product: CASSLVMTEQFF.

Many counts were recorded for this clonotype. The CDR3 bases are TGTGCCAGCAGTGTCATTACAGGGGGCTGGGAGCAGTTCTTC. It specifies CASSVITGGWEQFF. The rearrangement links TRBV6-2 or TRBV6-3 to TRBJ2-1; 9 bases align to TRBD1. After removal of 5 bases from V and 10 bases from J, the junction contained 9 bases not matched to a gene. The CDR3 is 14 residues long. The germline V gene has CDR1 MNHEY and CDR2 SVGEGT.

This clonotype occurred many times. The CDR3 region is CASSLVPIRSPLHF. CDR3 bases: TGTGCCAGCAGCTTAGTGCCGATTAGGTCACCCCTCCACTTT. The chain recombines TRBV7-2 with TRBJ1-6; D gene uncertain. Germline CDR1 SGHTA, CDR2 FQGNSA. The CDR3 sequence is 14 residues long. V lost 1 base and J 10 bases, leaving 11 bases between the germline ends.

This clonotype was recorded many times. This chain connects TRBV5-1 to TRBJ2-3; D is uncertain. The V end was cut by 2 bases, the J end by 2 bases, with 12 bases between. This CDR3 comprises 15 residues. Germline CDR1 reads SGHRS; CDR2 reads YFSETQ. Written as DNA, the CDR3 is TGCGCCAGCAGCTTTAAGGGTTCCTTCACAGATACGCAGTATTTT. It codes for CASSFKGSFTDTQYF.

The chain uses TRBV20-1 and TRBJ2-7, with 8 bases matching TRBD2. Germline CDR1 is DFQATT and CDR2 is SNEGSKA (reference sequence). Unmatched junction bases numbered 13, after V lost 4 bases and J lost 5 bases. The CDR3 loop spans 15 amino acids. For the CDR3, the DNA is TGCAGTGCTATCTCCCGCCGGACTAGCTATGACGAGCAGTACTTC. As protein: CSAISRRTSYDEQYF.

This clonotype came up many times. The CDR3 region is CASSYPRTQVQYTDTQYF. In DNA form, the CDR3 reads TGTGCCAGCAGTTACCCCCGCACGCAGGTCCAATACACAGATACGCAGTATTTT. This sequence joins TRBV6-6 and TRBJ2-3; D unresolved. Trimming removed 2 bases at V and 2 bases at J, with 20 bases between. This CDR3 comprises 18 residues. Looked up from germline, CDR1 is MNHNY and CDR2 is SVGAGI (reference sequence).

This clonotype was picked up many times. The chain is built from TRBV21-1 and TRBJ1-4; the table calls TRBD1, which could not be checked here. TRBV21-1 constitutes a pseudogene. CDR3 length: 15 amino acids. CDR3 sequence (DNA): TGTGCCAGCAGCATAGACAGGGCAACTAATGAAAAACTGTTTTTT. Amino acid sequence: CASSIDRATNEKLFF.

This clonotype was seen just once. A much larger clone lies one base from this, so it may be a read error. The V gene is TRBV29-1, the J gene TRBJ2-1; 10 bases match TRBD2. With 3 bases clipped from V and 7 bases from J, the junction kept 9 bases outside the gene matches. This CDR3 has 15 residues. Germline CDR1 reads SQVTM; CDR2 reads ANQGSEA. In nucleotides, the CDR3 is TGCAGCGTTGATAATACTAGCGGGAATCGAAATGAGCAGTTCTTC. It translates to CSVDNTSGNRNEQFF.

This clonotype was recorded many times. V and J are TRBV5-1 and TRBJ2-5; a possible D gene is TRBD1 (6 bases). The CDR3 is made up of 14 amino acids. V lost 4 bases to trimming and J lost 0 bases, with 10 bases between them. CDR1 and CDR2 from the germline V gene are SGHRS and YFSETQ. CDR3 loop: CASSPRQDQETQYF. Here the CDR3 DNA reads TGCGCCAGCAGCCCGAGACAGGACCAAGAGACCCAGTACTTC. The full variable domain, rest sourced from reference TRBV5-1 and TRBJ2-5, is KAGVTQTPRYLIKTRGQQVTLSCSPISGHRSVSWYQQTPGQGLQFLFEYFSETQRNKGNFPGRFSGRQFSNSRSEMNVSTLELGDSALYLCASSPRQDQETQYFGPGTRLLVL.

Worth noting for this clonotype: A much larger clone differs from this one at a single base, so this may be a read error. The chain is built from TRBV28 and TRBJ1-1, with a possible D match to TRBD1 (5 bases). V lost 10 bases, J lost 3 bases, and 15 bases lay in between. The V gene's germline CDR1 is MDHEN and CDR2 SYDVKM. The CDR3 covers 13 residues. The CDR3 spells CAIFQRGDTEAFF. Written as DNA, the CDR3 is TGTGCCATCTTCCAGCGGGGGGACACTGAAGCTTTCTTT.

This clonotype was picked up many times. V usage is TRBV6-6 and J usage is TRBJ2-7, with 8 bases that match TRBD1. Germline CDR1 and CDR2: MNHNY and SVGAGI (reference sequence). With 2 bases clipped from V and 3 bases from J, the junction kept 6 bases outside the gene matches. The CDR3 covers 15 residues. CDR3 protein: CASSYAGTGVYEQYF. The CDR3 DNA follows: TGTGCCAGCAGTTACGCCGGGACAGGTGTCTACGAGCAGTACTTC.

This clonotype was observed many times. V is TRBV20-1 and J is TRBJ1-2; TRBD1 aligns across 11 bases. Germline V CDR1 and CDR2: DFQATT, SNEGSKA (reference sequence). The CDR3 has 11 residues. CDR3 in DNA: TGCAGGGGACAGGGGGTAGATGGCTACACCTTC. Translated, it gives CRGQGVDGYTF.

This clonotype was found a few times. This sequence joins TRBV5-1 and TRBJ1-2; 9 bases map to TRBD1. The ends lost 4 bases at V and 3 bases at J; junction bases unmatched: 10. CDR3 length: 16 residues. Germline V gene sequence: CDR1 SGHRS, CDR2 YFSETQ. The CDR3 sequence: CASSKPGQGFDYGYTF. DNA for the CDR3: TGCGCCAGCAGCAAGCCGGGACAGGGATTCGACTATGGCTACACCTTC.

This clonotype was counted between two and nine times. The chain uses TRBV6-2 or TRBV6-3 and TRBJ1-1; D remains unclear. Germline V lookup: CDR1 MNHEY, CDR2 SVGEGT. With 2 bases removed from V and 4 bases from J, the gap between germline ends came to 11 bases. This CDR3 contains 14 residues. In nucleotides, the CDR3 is TGTGCCAGCAGTTACACGGCGGCGGCCACTGAAGCTTTCTTT. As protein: CASSYTAAATEAFF.

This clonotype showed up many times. The DNA for the CDR3 is TGTGCCAGCAGCCGGGAGAACGGGGGGCGCGGAAAGAACACTGAAGCTTTCTTT. This codes for CASSRENGGRGKNTEAFF. V usage is TRBV21-1 and J usage is TRBJ1-1; the D call of TRBD1 is as the table states it, not checked on the DNA. TRBV21-1 counts as a pseudogene. The CDR3 has 18 residues.

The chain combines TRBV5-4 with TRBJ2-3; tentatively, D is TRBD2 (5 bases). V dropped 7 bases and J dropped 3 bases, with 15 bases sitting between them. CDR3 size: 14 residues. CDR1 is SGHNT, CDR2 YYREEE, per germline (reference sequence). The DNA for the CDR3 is TGTGCCAGCGCGTGGAGGCCGGGGACAGATACGCAGTATTTT. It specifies CASAWRPGTDTQYF.